Below, 14 T cell receptor beta chains from the same sample are listed, as sequenced in a study of beta chain features in type 1 diabetes. The isolated RNA, all of it, was reverse transcribed, so expressed TCRB transcripts were what got sequenced. Repertoires were generated with immunoSEQ multiplex PCR, while TCRdb's copy carries only in-frame clones and drops some. The sample records roughly 500,000 clones, about 32% being singletons. Sequencing was done on a sample of naive CD4+ T cells from blood. These receptors all stem from a man younger than 35 in good health.

In this sample, this clone turned up once. The V gene is TRBV19, the J gene TRBJ2-7, with D perhaps TRBD2 (5 bases). The V gene's germline CDR1 is LNHDA and CDR2 SQIVND (reference sequence). The CDR3 is 12 residues long. V was clipped by 6 bases and J by 3 bases, with 9 bases between them. CDR3 sequence: CASSHEGYEQYF. The DNA of the CDR3 is TGTGCCAGTAGCCACGAGGGCTACGAGCAGTACTTC.

The chain has TRBV20-1 and TRBJ2-7, with D possibly TRBD1 on 6 matching bases. V shed 6 bases and J shed 4 bases, with 10 bases lying between them. The CDR3 spans 11 residues. Germline CDR1 reads DFQATT; CDR2 reads SNEGSKA (reference sequence). CDR3: CSAYRDYEQYF. The CDR3 nucleotides read TGCAGTGCGTACAGGGATTACGAGCAGTACTTC.

This clone was recorded a few times. The J gene is TRBJ1-2, the V gene TRBV30; D is unresolved. The CDR3 is 12 residues long. Germline assignment: CDR1 GTSNPN and CDR2 SVGIG (reference sequence). Trimming removed 8 bases from V and 3 bases from J, with 13 bases in between. DNA of the CDR3: TGTGCCACCTCAGACACTTACTATGGCTACACCTTC. Encoded protein: CATSDTYYGYTF.

The chain joins TRBV29-1 to TRBJ2-7, with D tentatively TRBD1 (6 bases). The CDR3 runs 14 residues. From germline, CDR1 is SQVTM and CDR2 ANQGSEA. V was trimmed by 5 bases and J by 3 bases, leaving 17 bases between them. The CDR3 bases are TGCAGCGTTCGATCCGTACAGGGCGGCTACGAGCAGTACTTC. The encoded protein is CSVRSVQGGYEQYF.

Regarding this clone: A much larger clone lies a single base off, so this may be a read error. This sequence joins TRBV29-1 and TRBJ2-1; D is perhaps TRBD2 (6 bases). Trimming removed 3 bases at V and 8 bases at J, with 17 bases between. The CDR3 spans 14 residues. Per germline, CDR1 SQVTM and CDR2 ANQGSEA. The CDR3 is CSVEAGKLAYEQFF. The CDR3 region has the DNA TGCAGCGTTGAGGCTGGGAAACTAGCCTATGAGCAGTTCTTC.

The CDR3 protein is CASSKRTGEYEQYF. The CDR3 DNA reads TGTGCCAGCAGCAAGCGGACAGGGGAGTACGAGCAGTACTTC. V gene TRBV7-2 combines with J gene TRBJ2-7, with TRBD1 matching over 9 bases. Per germline, CDR1 SGHTA and CDR2 FQGNSA. The CDR3 runs 14 residues. Unmatched junction bases numbered 6, after V lost 5 bases and J lost 4 bases.

This clone was recorded a few times. CDR3: CAWTTSGTSGAYEQYF. CDR3 nucleotide sequence: TGTGCCTGGACCACCTCCGGGACTAGCGGCGCCTACGAGCAGTACTTC. The genes are TRBV30 and TRBJ2-7, with 11 bases fitting TRBD2. CDR3 length equals 16 residues. Germline V lookup: CDR1 GTSNPN, CDR2 SVGIG (reference sequence). V was pared by 4 bases and J by 2 bases, with 10 bases of the junction left unmatched.

This clone was counted only a few times. The chain uses TRBV7-2 and TRBJ2-1, with D unresolved. The CDR3 spans 14 residues. The V and J ends lost 1 base and 15 bases respectively, with 19 bases between them. Germline V gene sequence: CDR1 SGHTA, CDR2 FQGNSA. This CDR3 is CASSLEAWFRNPFF. The CDR3 DNA is TGTGCCAGCAGCTTAGAGGCATGGTTTAGAAATCCGTTCTTC. The entire variable domain, with the rest obtained from reference TRBV7-2 and TRBJ2-1, is as follows: GAGVSQSPSNKVTEKGKDVELRCDPISGHTALYWYRQSLGQGLEFLIYFQGNSAPDKSGLPSDRFSAERTGGSVSTLTIQRTQQEDSAVYLCASSLEAWFRNPFFGPGTRLTVL.

On this clone: Other DNA variants within this sample encode the same CDR3. V and J are TRBV30 and TRBJ1-5; the D gene is possibly TRBD1 (6 bases). This CDR3 spans 13 amino acids. Germline loops: CDR1 GTSNPN, CDR2 SVGIG (reference sequence). The V end lost 3 bases, the J end lost 7 bases, and 13 bases lay between the germline ends. The CDR3 spells CAWSNRVGQPQHF. Written as DNA, the CDR3 is TGTGCCTGGAGCAACAGGGTAGGACAGCCCCAGCATTTT.

In the case of this clone: The junction departs from the called germline gene at one end, perhaps through a read error. The sample contains more than one DNA sequence encoding this CDR3. The chain couples TRBV29-1 to TRBJ1-1, with D unresolved. CDR3 length equals 13 residues. The germline CDR1 and CDR2 sequences are SQVTM and ANQGSEA. The CDR3 DNA reads TGCAGCGTCGAGGTGTCAGTTAACACTGAAGCCTTCTTT. Protein sequence: CSVEVSVNTEAFF.

This clone was picked up a small number of times. V is TRBV4-3 and J is TRBJ2-7, with 10 nucleotides matching TRBD1. Trimming removed 0 bases from V and 6 bases from J; junction bases left unmatched: 2. The CDR3 loop spans 14 amino acids. The germline CDR1 and CDR2 sequences are LGHNA and YSLEER. The CDR3 loop reads CASSQDGTGVEQYF. CDR3 coding DNA: TGCGCCAGCAGCCAAGATGGGACAGGGGTCGAGCAGTACTTC.

This clone has only a few counts. The V and J genes are TRBV27 and TRBJ1-5; D perhaps matches TRBD1 (6 bases). From germline, CDR1 is MNHEY and CDR2 SMNVEV (reference sequence). CDR3 length: 15 residues. V dropped 5 bases and J dropped 0 bases, with 11 bases sitting between them. DNA for the CDR3: TGTGCCAGCAGTCATAGACAGGATAGCAATCAGCCCCAGCATTTT. Residues: CASSHRQDSNQPQHF.

The chain employs TRBV7-2 and TRBJ1-2; D unclear. The CDR3 consists of 13 residues. Trimming left V 6 bases short and J 0 bases short, with 8 bases between. The germline CDR1 and CDR2 sequences are SGHTA and FQGNSA. The chain's CDR3 is CASSYRANYGYTF. In DNA form, the CDR3 reads TGTGCCAGCAGTTACAGAGCTAACTATGGCTACACCTTC.

This chain uses TRBV27 with TRBJ2-2; 11 nucleotides agree with TRBD2. CDR3 size: 16 residues. V was clipped by 3 bases and J by 1 base; unmatched bases: 1. The germline V gene encodes CDR1 MNHEY and CDR2 SMNVEV (reference sequence). CDR3 region: CASSFGLAGNTGELFF. The CDR3 DNA sequence: TGTGCCAGCAGTTTCGGACTAGCGGGGAACACCGGGGAGCTGTTTTTT.